This TCR beta chain stems from a study of cytomegalovirus exposure and HLA in healthy donors. Study-level findings and limits: One later analysis, an examination of the roughly 110 validation repertoires, found that first-cohort TCR clusters tended to co-occur in them. Most sequenced TCRs were rare (though some public TCRs occurred in many donors).

TCRdb's table, derived via immunoSEQ multiplex PCR, lists solely in-frame clones and lacks some. The sample has about 110,000 clones; approximately 94% are singletons. The germline CDR1 and CDR2 sequences are MDHEN and SYDVKM. The CDR3 length is 13 residues. The V gene lost 5 bases and the J gene lost 5 bases, with 12 bases spanning the gap. Comment on this clone: No antigen is known for it.

Sample: PBMCs. The V gene is TRBV28, the J gene TRBJ1-1; a possible D gene is TRBD1 (6 bases). This clonotype was obtained from a woman aged 18 to 35 in good health and CMV-seronegative. CDR3: CASSQGGGTEAFF. The CDR3 nucleotides are TGTGCCAGCAGTCAAGGGGGTGGAACTGAAGCTTTCTTT.